The 10 T cell receptor beta chains presented below share a single source sample, sequenced in a study of CD8+ T cells in alopecia areata. Cutaneous lymph nodes were pooled and cells sorted by CD4, CD8alpha, NKG2D, NKG2ACE and more. Reverse transcription of extracted RNA yielded cDNA, which provided the sequencing template. The assay was immunoSEQ multiplex PCR, and TCRdb's table has in-frame clones only and misses some. Singletons are absent from the sample, which has about 270,000 clones. The sequenced material came from CD4+ T cells sorted from a lymph node. Receptor source: a C3H/HeJ mouse with alopecia areata. The strain bears MHC haplotype H2-k.

This clone has only a few counts. The listed genes are named as in mouse. The read terminates 4 residues ahead of where the CDR3 ends, so the germline J gene completes it. The gene calls are TRBV19 and TRBJ1-1; the D gene is possibly TRBD1 (6 bases). This CDR3 is built from 15 residues. The ends were cut back, 1 base at V and 0 bases at J, with 10 bases in the middle. The germline V gene encodes CDR1 FNHDT and CDR2 SITEND (reference sequence). The CDR3 spells CASSIRQGPNTEVFF. Incomplete CDR3 DNA: TGTGCCAGCAGTATAAGGCAGGGGCCAAACACA.

This clone was picked up a small number of times. Gene names denote mouse genes. The CDR3 end falls 4 residues outside the read, so it is completed with the germline J gene. The chain is built from TRBV19 and TRBJ2-3; 14 nucleotides agree with TRBD2. V was pared by 4 bases and J by 4 bases, with 2 bases of the junction left unmatched. In germline, CDR1 is FNHDT, CDR2 SITEND (reference sequence). The CDR3 runs 15 residues. The CDR3 loop reads CASSWGLGGPETLYF. CDR3 bases read: TGTGCCAGCAGTTGGGGACTGGGGGGGCCAGAA.

A few counts support this clone. The listed genes are named as in mouse. The CDR3 end is not reached by the read, which stops 4 residues before it; the germline J gene fills it in. Other DNA sequences in the sample encode the same CDR3. The chain has TRBV13-1 and TRBJ2-1; 10 bases line up with TRBD2. The CDR3 loop spans 13 amino acids. V lost 5 bases to trimming and J lost 4 bases; unmatched junction nucleotides: 0. Per germline, CDR1 NSHNY and CDR2 SYGAGN. CDR3 bases read: TGTGCCAGCAGGGACTGGGGGTATGCT. It codes for CASRDWGYA. The entire CDR3 sequence reads CASRDWGYAEQFF.

This clone occurred a few times. Gene names denote mouse genes. The sequence runs out 4 residues before the end of the CDR3; the remainder is reconstructed from the germline J gene. The identical CDR3 is also encoded by other nucleotide sequences in the sample. The rearrangement uses TRBV13-1 and TRBJ1-2; D is perhaps TRBD1 (5 bases). CDR3 size: 14 residues. Between the trimmed V and J ends, which lost 0 bases and 4 bases, there was a span of 10 bases. Germline V gives CDR1 NSHNY, CDR2 SYGAGN. Incomplete CDR3 DNA: TGTGCCAGCAGTGATGCAAGGGGTGGCTCC. Translated, it gives CASSDARGGS. The whole CDR3 reads CASSDARGGSDYTF.

This clone has more than one count but fewer than ten. The genes and germline here are from mouse. The CDR3 end lies 4 residues beyond the end of the read and is filled in from the germline J gene. This rearrangement joins TRBV19 to TRBJ2-2; TRBD2 matches 8 bases. The trim removed 5 bases at V and 0 bases at J, leaving 0 bases unmatched. This CDR3 is built from 14 residues. Per germline, CDR1 FNHDT and CDR2 SITEND (reference sequence). The CDR3 DNA, read in part, is TGTGCCAGCAGGGACTGGGCAAACACCGGG. Residues: CASRDWANTG. The entire CDR3 reads CASRDWANTGQLYF.

About this clone itself: The genes and germline here are from mouse. The read comes to an end 4 residues before the CDR3 does, leaving the germline J gene to fill in the end. The chain combines TRBV13-1 with TRBJ2-4; possibly TRBD1 for D (6 bases). The germline CDR1 and CDR2 sequences are NSHNY and SYGAGN. This CDR3 is built from 13 residues. The sequenced CDR3 bases are TGTGCCAGCAGGGCCCGGGACAAAAAC. Translated: CASRARDKN. The entire CDR3 protein is CASRARDKNTLYF.

This clone was detected only a few times. Gene names are mouse gene names. The CDR3 bases that were read are TGTGCCAGCAGCGCGGGACAGAAATAT. Translation gives CASSAGQKY. The entire CDR3 sequence reads CASSAGQKYEQYF. The chain recombines TRBV5 with TRBJ2-7, with TRBD1 matching over 7 bases. The read falls 4 residues short of the CDR3 end, and the missing part is taken from the germline J gene. Germline lookup yields CDR1 LGHNA and CDR2 YNLKQL (reference sequence). This CDR3 comprises 13 residues.

On this clone itself: Genes and germline are mouse. The CDR3 is cut off 4 residues early in the read; its end comes from the germline J gene. The rearrangement joins TRBV13-1 to TRBJ2-3; 10 positions agree with TRBD1. The V gene end was trimmed by 5 bases and the J gene end by 0 bases; junction bases not matched to a gene: 6. CDR3 length: 16 residues. CDR1 and CDR2 from the germline V gene are NSHNY and SYGAGN. CDR3 amino acids: CASSLRTGGSAETLYF. Incomplete CDR3 DNA: TGTGCCAGCAGCCTTCGGACAGGGGGGAGTGCAGAA.

This clone was seen a handful of times. Mouse gene names apply. The read comes to an end 3 residues before the CDR3 does, leaving the germline J gene to fill in the end. V is TRBV13-1 and J is TRBJ1-6, with TRBD1 identical over 11 bases. TRBJ1-6 is an open reading frame, and its role is uncertain. Trimming cost V 3 bases and J 9 bases; bases outside gene matches: 2. The CDR3 covers 14 residues. Germline assignment: CDR1 NSHNY and CDR2 SYGAGN. The DNA read from the CDR3 is TGTGCCAGCAGTGCCGGGACAGGGGGTTCGCCC. Residues: CASSAGTGGSP. The entire CDR3 sequence reads CASSAGTGGSPLYF.

This clone has more than one count but fewer than ten. Mouse germline and gene names are used. The read ends 4 residues shy of where the CDR3 ends; the end is completed using the germline J gene. This chain joins TRBV13-1 and TRBJ2-5, with TRBD1 identical over 12 bases. Germline CDR1 is NSHNY and CDR2 is SYGAGN. The CDR3 has 18 amino acids. The DNA read from the CDR3 is TGTGCCAGCAGAGTCCGGGACAGGGGGCGACTGGGGGAAGAC. This sequence encodes CASRVRDRGRLGED. The whole CDR3 region reads CASRVRDRGRLGEDTQYF.